This T cell receptor (beta chain) derives from a study of cytomegalovirus exposure and HLA in healthy donors. Study-wide findings and caveats: The availability of immune exposure information extended only to CMV serostatus. A later analysis showed that HLA-associated TCR beta chains had undergone more clonal expansion than equally common others. Differences between HLA loci emerged in a later analysis of TCR association rates, with DRB1 most and HLA-C fewest.

This clone was counted between two and nine times. Its target is unknown. CDR1 and CDR2 from the germline V gene are LNHDA and SQIVND (reference sequence). The CDR3 has 15 residues. V lost 1 base to trimming and J lost 8 bases; unmatched junction nucleotides: 6. The PCR was carried out with 60 Vbeta primers and 13 Jbeta primers. Generated by immunoSEQ multiplex PCR, the TCRdb table keeps only in-frame clones and is missing some. The sample records more than 200,000 clones, about two thirds being singletons. The sequenced material came from PBMCs. The clonotype comes from a man aged 35-49 years in good health and CMV-seropositive. The J gene is TRBJ1-2, the V gene TRBV19; 11 bases line up with TRBD1. For the CDR3, the DNA is TGTGCCAGTAGTATAGGCGGACAGGGGGCAGGGGGCTACACCTTC. As protein: CASSIGGQGAGGYTF. Complete variable domain (other parts from reference TRBV19 and TRBJ1-2): DGGITQSPKYLFRKEGQNVTLSCEQNLNHDAMYWYRQDPGQGLRLIYYSQIVNDFQKGDIAEGYSVSREKKESFPLTVTSAQKNPTAFYLCASSIGGQGAGGYTFGSGTRLTVV.